This TCR beta chain was recorded in a study of cytomegalovirus exposure and HLA in healthy donors. Study observations and caveats: In a later analysis, an Asian-associated ancestry cluster reportedly showed fewer N-insertions than the approximately 660-donor mean. In a later analysis, parvovirus B19, influenza, CMV and Epstein-Barr virus appeared linked to several top co-occurrence clusters. By a later analysis, the bulk of CMV-associated TCR beta chains appeared HLA-restricted.

For this clone: The antigen is undetermined.

Germline values: CDR1 ENHRY, CDR2 SYGVKD. The V and J ends lost 7 bases and 2 bases, in that order; junction bases with no gene match: 7. The CDR3 is 14 amino acids. PCR primers comprised 60 Vbeta and 13 Jbeta primers. Sequencing used immunoSEQ multiplex PCR; TCRdb keeps in-frame clones, though not all of them. The table records about 150,000 clones, over 75% of them present only once. Donors had nominal health at sampling but likely had unrecorded immune exposures. The receptor comes from a woman in her thirties or forties in good health and CMV-seropositive. The sample comprised PBMCs. The chain employs TRBV10-3 and TRBJ2-7, with TRBD1 matching over 8 bases. DNA for the CDR3: TGTGCCATCACTAGGACAGGGCTAACCTACGAGCAGTACTTC. This codes for CAITRTGLTYEQYF.